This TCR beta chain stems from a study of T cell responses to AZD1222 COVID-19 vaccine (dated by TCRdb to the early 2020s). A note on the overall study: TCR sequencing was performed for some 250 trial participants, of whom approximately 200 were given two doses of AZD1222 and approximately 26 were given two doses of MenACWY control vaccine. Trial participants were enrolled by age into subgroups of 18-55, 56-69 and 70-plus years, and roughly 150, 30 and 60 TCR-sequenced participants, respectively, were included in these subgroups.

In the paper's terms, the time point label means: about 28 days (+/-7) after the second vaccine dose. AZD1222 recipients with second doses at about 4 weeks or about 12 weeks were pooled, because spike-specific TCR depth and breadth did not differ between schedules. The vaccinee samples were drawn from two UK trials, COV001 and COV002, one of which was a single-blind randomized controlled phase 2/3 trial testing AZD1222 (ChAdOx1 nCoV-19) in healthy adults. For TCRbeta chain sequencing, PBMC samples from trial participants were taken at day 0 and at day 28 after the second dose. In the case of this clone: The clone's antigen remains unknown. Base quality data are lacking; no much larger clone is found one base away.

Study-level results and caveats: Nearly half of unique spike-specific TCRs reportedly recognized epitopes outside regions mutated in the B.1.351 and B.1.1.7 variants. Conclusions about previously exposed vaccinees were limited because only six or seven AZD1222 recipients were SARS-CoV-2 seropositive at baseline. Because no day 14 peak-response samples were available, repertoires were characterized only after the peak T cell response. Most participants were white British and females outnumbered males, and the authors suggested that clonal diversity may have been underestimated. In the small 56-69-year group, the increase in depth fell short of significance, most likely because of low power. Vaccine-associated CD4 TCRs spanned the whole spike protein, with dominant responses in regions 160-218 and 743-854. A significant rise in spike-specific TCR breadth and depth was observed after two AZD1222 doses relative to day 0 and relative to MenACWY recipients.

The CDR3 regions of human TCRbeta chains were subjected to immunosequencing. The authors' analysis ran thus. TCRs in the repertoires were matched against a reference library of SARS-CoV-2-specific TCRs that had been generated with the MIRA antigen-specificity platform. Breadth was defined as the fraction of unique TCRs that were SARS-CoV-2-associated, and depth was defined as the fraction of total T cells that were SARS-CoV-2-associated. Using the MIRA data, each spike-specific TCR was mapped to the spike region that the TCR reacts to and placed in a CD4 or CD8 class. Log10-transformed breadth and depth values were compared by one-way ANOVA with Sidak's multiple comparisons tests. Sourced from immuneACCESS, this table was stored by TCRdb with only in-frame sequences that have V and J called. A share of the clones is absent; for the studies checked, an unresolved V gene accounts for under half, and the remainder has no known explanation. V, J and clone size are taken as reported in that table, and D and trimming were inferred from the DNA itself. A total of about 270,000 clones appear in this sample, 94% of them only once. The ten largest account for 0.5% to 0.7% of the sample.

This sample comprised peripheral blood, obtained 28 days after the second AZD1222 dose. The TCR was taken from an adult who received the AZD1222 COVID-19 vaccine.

In nucleotide form, the sequence is TGTGCCAGCAGTCCCTTGTGGGACAGCTACTCCTACGAGCAGTACTTC. Its coded protein is CASSPLWDSYSYEQYF. Recombination connected TRBV28 to TRBJ2-7, with 7 middle bases fitting TRBD1. The CDR3 contains 16 residues, cysteine and phenylalanine counted. Just CDR3 DNA is preserved here, 48 bases in frame from base 1. Based on the germline V gene, the CDR1 and CDR2 sequences are MDHEN and SYDVKM. V loses 5 bases at its end and J loses 0 bases; junction bases beyond the gene matches: 10. The full variable domain, completed from the reference TRBV28 and TRBJ2-7 proteins outside the CDR3, reads DVKVTQSSRYLVKRTGEKVFLECVQDMDHENMFWYRQDPGLGLRLIYFSYDVKMKEKGDIPEGYSVSREKKERFSLILESASTNQTSMYLCASSPLWDSYSYEQYFGPGTRLTVT.